The T cell receptor beta chain described here comes from a study of OX40 agonist ivuxolimab in advanced cancers. Points from the study as a whole: Certain nonresponding patients likewise had low normalized T-cell clonal expansion. Blood T cells, both CD4+ and CD8+, expanded clonally by week 6 at 0.1 to 3.0 mg/kg.

Data came from immunoSEQ multiplex PCR; TCRdb stores just in-frame clones and leaves some out. Of 35,000 to 40,000 clones listed, roughly nine tenths are singletons. This clone was recorded only once. As yet, its antigen is unknown. Germline CDR1 MNHEY, CDR2 SMNVEV (reference sequence). This CDR3 comprises 12 residues. V was cut by 3 bases and J by 4 bases, with 7 bases left in between. This sequence was found in an adult with an advanced solid tumor such as melanoma, head and neck, liver or kidney cancer. This chain uses TRBV27 with TRBJ2-7, with D hard to call. The sample consisted of CD4+ or CD8+ T cells sorted from blood, taken in a trial of the OX40 agonist ivuxolimab. CDR3: CASSFLGYEQYF. For the CDR3, the DNA is TGTGCCAGCAGTTTCTTAGGGTACGAGCAGTACTTC.